This TCR beta chain is from a study of shared clonotypes between healthy human individuals. Profiling relied on immunoSEQ multiplex PCR, and the TCRdb table lists in-frame clones only, not all of them. Here the sample spans about 2 million clones, about 95% being singletons. Terminally differentiated effector memory CD45RA+ cells were left out of the naive CD8 fraction, which was CD45RO-negative and positively selected for CCR7. Donors were Caucasian adults residing in Nashville, Tennessee, USA. The CDR3 extends over 9 amino acids. Per the germline V gene, CDR1 is MNHNS and CDR2 is SASEGT. This clone is a singleton in its sample. An end of the junction differs from the germline gene, which may be a read error.

This sequence was found in a man aged 18 to 35 in good health. The chain couples TRBV6-1 to TRBJ1-1; D remains unclear. Source material: naive CD8+ T cells sorted from blood. CDR3 sequence (DNA): TGTGCCAGCAGTGAATGGGCCCCCTTT. It yields the protein CASSEWAPF.